This TCR beta chain was sequenced in a study of T cell responses to AZD1222 COVID-19 vaccine. Overall study: Whether given at about 4 or about 12 weeks, second doses were pooled.

Trimming took 0 bases from V and 2 from J, leaving 11 bases between them. Germline CDR1 and CDR2: SGHRS and YFSETQ. This CDR3 has 15 residues. Concerning this clone itself: Antigen unknown.

General study findings and limits: Reports say nearly half of spike-specific TCRs go after unmutated variant regions. CD4 TCRs associated with vaccination spanned spike, dominating at 160-218 and 743-854. Breadth and depth of Spike-specific TCRs rose after two AZD1222 doses.

Method: immunoSEQ multiplex PCR; TCRdb's copy keeps in-frame clones and lacks some. Counted here are 140,000 to 150,000 clones, about 91% occurring once; the ten biggest clones make up 1.4%. This specimen consisted of peripheral blood, obtained on day 0 of AZD1222 vaccination. This chain connects TRBV5-1 to TRBJ1-2; D possibly corresponds to TRBD1 (6 bases). This TCR derives from an adult in good health. The DNA for the CDR3 is TGCGCCAGCAGCTTGGTGGCTGGGACAAACTATGGCTACACCTTC. Protein sequence: CASSLVAGTNYGYTF.